The source of this T cell receptor (beta chain) is a study of blood T cells in healthy people across ages. This CDR3 has 14 residues. The germline V gene encodes CDR1 MNHEY and CDR2 SVGEGT. V lost 5 bases to trimming and J lost 5 bases; unmatched junction nucleotides: 6. PCR was performed a second time for about 7 to 11 cycles using a sample-barcoded 5' primer and a J-beta primer mix. TCRdb re-derived calls from the 5' RACE reads in MiXCR, one entry per CDR3 protein. This sample has hundreds of thousands of distinct CDR3 sequences; 40% to 45% occur once, and the top ten carry 25% to 35%. V gene TRBV6-2 or TRBV6-3 combines with J gene TRBJ2-1, with TRBD2 identical over 7 bases. This sequence was found in an elderly man in good health. The sample was blood. CDR3 amino acids: CASSVSGADNEQFF. In nucleotides, the CDR3 is TGTGCCAGCAGTGTGAGCGGGGCCGACAATGAGCAGTTCTTC.